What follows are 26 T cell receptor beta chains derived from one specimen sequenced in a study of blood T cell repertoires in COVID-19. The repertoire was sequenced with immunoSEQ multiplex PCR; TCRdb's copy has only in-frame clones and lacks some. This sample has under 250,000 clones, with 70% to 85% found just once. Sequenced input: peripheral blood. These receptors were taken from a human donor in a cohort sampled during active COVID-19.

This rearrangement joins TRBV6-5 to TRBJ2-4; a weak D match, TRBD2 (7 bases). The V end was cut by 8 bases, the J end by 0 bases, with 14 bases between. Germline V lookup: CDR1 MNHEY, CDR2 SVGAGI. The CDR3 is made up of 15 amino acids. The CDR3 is CASRIGGGAKNIQYF. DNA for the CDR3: TGTGCCAGCCGTATAGGGGGGGGAGCCAAAAACATTCAGTACTTC.

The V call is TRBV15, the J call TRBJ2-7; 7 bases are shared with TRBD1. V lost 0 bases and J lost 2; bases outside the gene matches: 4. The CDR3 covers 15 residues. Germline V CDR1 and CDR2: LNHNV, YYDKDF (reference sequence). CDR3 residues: CATSRDRRGTYEQYF. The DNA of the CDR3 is TGTGCCACCAGCAGAGATCGCAGGGGGACCTACGAGCAGTACTTC. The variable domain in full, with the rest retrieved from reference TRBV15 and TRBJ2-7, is DAMVIQNPRYQVTQFGKPVTLSCSQTLNHNVMYWYQQKSSQAPKLLFHYYDKDFNNEADTPDNFQSRRPNTSFCFLDIRSPGLGDTAMYLCATSRDRRGTYEQYFGPGTRLTVT.

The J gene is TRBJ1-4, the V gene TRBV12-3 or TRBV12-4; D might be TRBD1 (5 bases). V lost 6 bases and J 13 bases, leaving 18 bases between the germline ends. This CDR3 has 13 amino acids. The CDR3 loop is CASRIVGAGGLFF. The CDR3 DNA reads TGTGCCAGCAGGATCGTGGGAGCCGGGGGACTGTTTTTT.

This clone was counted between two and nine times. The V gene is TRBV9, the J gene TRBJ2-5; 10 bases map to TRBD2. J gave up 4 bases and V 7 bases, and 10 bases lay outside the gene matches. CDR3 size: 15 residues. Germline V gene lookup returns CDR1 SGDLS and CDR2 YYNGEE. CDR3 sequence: CASAVLAGGGETQYF. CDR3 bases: TGTGCCAGCGCTGTCTTAGCGGGGGGAGGAGAGACCCAGTACTTC.

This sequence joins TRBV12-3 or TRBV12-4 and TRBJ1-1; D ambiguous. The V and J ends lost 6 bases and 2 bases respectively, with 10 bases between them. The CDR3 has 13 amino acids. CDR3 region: CASSWQFNTEAFF. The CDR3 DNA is TGTGCCAGCAGCTGGCAATTTAACACTGAAGCTTTCTTT.

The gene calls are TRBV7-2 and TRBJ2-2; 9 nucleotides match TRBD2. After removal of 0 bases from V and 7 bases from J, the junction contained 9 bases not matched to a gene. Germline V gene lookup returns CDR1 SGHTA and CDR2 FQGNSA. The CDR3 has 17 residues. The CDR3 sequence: CASSLARAGGPVGELFF. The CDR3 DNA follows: TGTGCCAGCAGCTTAGCGCGGGCGGGAGGGCCTGTCGGGGAGCTGTTTTTT.

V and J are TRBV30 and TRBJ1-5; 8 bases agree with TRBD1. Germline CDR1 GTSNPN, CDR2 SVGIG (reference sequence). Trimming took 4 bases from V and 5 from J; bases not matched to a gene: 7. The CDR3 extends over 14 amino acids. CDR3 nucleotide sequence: TGTGCCTGGAACTCTCAGGGGGCCCATCAGCCCCAGCATTTT. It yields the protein CAWNSQGAHQPQHF.

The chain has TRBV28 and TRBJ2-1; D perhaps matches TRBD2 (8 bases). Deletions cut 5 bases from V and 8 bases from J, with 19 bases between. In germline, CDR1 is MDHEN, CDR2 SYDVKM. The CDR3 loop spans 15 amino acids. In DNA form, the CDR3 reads TGTGCCAGCAGTCTTCCGGGACTAGGGGGCCATGAGCAGTTCTTC. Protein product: CASSLPGLGGHEQFF.

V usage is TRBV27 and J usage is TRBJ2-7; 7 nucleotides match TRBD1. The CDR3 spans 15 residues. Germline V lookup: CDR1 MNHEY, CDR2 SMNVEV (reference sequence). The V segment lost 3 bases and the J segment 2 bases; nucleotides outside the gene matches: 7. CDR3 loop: CASSFSGTAAYEQYF. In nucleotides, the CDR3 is TGTGCCAGCAGTTTCTCCGGGACAGCGGCCTACGAGCAGTACTTC.

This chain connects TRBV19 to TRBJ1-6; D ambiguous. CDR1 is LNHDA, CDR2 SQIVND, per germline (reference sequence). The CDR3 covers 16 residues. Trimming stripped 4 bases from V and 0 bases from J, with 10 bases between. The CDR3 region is CASSRLQSSYNSPLHF. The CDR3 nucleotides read TGTGCCAGTAGTAGACTGCAAAGCTCCTATAATTCACCCCTCCACTTT.

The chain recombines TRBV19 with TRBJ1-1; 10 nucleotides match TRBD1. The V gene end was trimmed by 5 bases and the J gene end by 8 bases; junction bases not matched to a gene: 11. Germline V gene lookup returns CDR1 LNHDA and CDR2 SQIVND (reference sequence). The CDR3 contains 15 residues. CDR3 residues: CASSLWDRGGSEAFF. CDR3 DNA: TGTGCCAGTAGTCTTTGGGACAGGGGCGGCTCGGAAGCTTTCTTT. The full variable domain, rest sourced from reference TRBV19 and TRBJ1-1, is DGGITQSPKYLFRKEGQNVTLSCEQNLNHDAMYWYRQDPGQGLRLIYYSQIVNDFQKGDIAEGYSVSREKKESFPLTVTSAQKNPTAFYLCASSLWDRGGSEAFFGQGTRLTVV.

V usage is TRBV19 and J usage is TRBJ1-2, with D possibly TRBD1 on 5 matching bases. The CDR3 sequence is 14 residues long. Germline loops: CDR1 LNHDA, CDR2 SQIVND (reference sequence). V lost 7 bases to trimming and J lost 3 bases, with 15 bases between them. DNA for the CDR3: TGTGCCAGTACCGTGACAGTGTCATACTATGGCTACACCTTC. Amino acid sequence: CASTVTVSYYGYTF.

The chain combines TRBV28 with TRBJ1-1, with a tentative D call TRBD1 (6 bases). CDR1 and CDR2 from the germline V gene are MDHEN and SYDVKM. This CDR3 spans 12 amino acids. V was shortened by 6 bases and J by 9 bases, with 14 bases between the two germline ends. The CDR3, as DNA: TGTGCCAGCAGCCGAGACAGGCTGAAAGCTTTCTTT. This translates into CASSRDRLKAFF.

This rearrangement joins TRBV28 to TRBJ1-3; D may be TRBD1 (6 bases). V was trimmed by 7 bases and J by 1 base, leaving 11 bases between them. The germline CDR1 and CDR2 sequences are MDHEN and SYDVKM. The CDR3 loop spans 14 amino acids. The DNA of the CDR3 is TGTGCCAGCATCCAAGGGGGATCTGGAAACACCATATATTTT. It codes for CASIQGGSGNTIYF.

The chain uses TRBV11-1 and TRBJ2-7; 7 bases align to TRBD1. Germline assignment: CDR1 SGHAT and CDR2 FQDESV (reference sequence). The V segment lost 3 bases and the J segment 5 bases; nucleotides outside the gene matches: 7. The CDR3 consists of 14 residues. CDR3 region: CASSLGRGRDEQYF. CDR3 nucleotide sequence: TGTGCCAGCAGCTTGGGAAGGGGGCGAGACGAGCAGTACTTC.

CDR3 region: CASSEGRGFLNTQYF. In DNA form, the CDR3 reads TGTGCCAGCAGTGAAGGCAGGGGGTTTTTAAATACGCAGTATTTT. The chain carries TRBV2 and TRBJ2-3; 7 bases align to TRBD1. CDR1 SNHLY and CDR2 FYNNEI come from the germline V gene. V was clipped by 1 base and J by 7 bases; unmatched bases: 8. The CDR3 loop spans 15 amino acids.

The CDR3 nucleotides are TGTGCCAGCAGCCAAGAGGTAGAGAGACTAGCCGTGGAGACCCAGTACTTC. The encoded protein is CASSQEVERLAVETQYF. The chain recombines TRBV3-1 (or the pseudogene TRBV3-2) with TRBJ2-5; 7 bases match TRBD2. From germline, CDR1 is LGHDT and CDR2 YNNKEL (reference sequence). The CDR3 totals 17 residues. Trimming removed 0 bases from V and 5 bases from J; junction bases left unmatched: 12.

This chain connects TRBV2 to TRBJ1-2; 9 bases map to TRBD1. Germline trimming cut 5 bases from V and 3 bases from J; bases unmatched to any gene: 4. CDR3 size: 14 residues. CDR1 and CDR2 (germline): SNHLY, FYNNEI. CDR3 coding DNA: TGTGCCAGCAGTCTACAGGGGGCTGACTATGGCTACACCTTC. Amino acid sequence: CASSLQGADYGYTF.

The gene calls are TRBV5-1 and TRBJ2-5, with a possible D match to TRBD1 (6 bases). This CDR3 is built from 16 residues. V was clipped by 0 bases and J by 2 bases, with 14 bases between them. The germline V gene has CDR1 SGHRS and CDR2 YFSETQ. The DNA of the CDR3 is TGCGCCAGCAGCTTGGAACCGGGACACTCGCAAGAGACCCAGTACTTC. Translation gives CASSLEPGHSQETQYF.

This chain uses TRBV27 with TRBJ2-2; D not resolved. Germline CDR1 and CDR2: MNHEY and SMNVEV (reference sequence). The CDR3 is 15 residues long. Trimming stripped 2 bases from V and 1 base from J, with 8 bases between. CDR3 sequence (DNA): TGTGCCAGCAGTTTAGTTTCAGGGAACACCGGGGAGCTGTTTTTT. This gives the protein CASSLVSGNTGELFF.

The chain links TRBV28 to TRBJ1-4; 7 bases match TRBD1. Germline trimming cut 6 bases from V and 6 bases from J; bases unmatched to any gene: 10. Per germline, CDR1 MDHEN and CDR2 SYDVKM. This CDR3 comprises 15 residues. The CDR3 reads CASSSRQGPDEKLFF. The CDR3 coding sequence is TGTGCCAGCAGCTCCCGACAGGGCCCCGATGAAAAACTGTTTTTT.

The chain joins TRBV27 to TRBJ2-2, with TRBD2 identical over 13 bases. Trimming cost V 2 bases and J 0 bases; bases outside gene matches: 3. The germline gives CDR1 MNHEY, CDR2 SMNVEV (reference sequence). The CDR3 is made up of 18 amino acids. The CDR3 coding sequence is TGTGCCAGCAGTTTACCGACTAGCGGGAGGCCGAACACCGGGGAGCTGTTTTTT. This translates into CASSLPTSGRPNTGELFF.

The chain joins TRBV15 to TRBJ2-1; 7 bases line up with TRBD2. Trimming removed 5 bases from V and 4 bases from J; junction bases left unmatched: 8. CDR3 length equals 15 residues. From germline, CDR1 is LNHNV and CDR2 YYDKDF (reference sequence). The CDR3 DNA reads TGTGCCACCAGCCCTGCCGGGACTACGTACAATGAGCAGTTCTTC. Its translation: CATSPAGTTYNEQFF.

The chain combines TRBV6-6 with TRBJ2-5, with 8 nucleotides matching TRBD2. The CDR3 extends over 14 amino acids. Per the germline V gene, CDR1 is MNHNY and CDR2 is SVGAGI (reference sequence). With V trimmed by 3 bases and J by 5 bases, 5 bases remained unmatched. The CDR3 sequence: CASSYGGRLETQYF. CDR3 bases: TGTGCCAGCAGTTATGGCGGGAGGTTGGAGACCCAGTACTTC.

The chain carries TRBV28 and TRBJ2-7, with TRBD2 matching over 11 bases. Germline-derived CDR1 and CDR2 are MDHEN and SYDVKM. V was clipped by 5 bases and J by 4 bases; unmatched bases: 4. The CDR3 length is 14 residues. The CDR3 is CASSLTSGTYEQYF. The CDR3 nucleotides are TGTGCCAGCAGTCTGACTAGCGGGACTTACGAGCAGTACTTC.

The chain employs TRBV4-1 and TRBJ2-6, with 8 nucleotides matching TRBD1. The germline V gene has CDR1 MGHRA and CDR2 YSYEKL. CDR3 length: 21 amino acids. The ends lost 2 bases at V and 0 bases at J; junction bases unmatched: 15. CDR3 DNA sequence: TGCGCCAGCAGCCAATTAACATATCCGGGACAGGTCCGCTCTGGGGCCAACGTCCTGACTTTC. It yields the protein CASSQLTYPGQVRSGANVLTF.